The next 2 T cell receptor beta chains were all read from a single sample in a study of T-cell memory formation after mild COVID-19. Each CDR3 protein gets one entry after TCRdb re-called the 5' RACE reads with MiXCR. The sample consists of about 270,000 distinct CDR3 sequences, around 15% of them appearing once. What was sequenced was PBMCs or a T cell subset sorted from them (not recorded which). Receptor source: a man aged 18 to 30 who had mild COVID-19 (a few samples of this study predate the infection). Cell type and time point are not known.

The J gene is TRBJ2-7, the V gene TRBV7-6; possibly TRBD1 or TRBD2 for D (5 bases each). The V gene's germline CDR1 is SGHVS and CDR2 FNYEAQ. The CDR3 length is 16 residues. The germline V and J ends were trimmed by 2 bases and 2 bases, with 16 bases remaining between them. In DNA, the CDR3 is TGTGCCAGCAGCTTAACAGACAGAGGGGCACCCTACGAGCAGTACTTC. Its translation is CASSLTDRGAPYEQYF.

The chain uses TRBV2 and TRBJ1-5; 8 nucleotides align to TRBD1. The CDR3 length is 15 residues. Looked up from germline, CDR1 is SNHLY and CDR2 is FYNNEI. V lost 8 bases, J lost 3 bases, and 9 bases stayed unmatched. The CDR3 is CASGEGQEDNQPQHF. In DNA form, the CDR3 reads TGTGCCAGCGGGGAGGGACAGGAAGACAATCAGCCCCAGCATTTT.